The entry below describes one T cell receptor (beta chain). Its antigen is currently unknown. The junction departs from the called germline gene at one end, perhaps through a read error. Other nucleotide sequences in the sample specify the same CDR3. Looked up from germline, CDR1 is GTSNPN and CDR2 is SVGIG (reference sequence). This CDR3 comprises 13 residues. Time point given: week 35, safety follow-up. The content of each vaccine dose was 300 ug of mutant IDH1 20-mer peptide, and topical imiquimod accompanied it. Across weeks 1, 3, 5, 7, 11, 15, 19 and 23, patients received a vaccination each time, eight in all. This specimen comes from a study of a mutant IDH1 vaccine in newly diagnosed glioma. Study-wide context: Treated patients had a mean age of approximately 40 years and a sex split that was approximately 62% male and roughly 40% female. At week 35 came visit V12, and visit V13 followed at week 47.

The data were produced by immunoSEQ multiplex PCR, yet TCRdb's version contains in-frame clones alone and is incomplete. Seen here are around 57,000 clones, 80% to 90% observed once, and the top ten hold approximately 4.1%. This TCR derives from a man aged 25-40 years with glioma. Sequenced material: PBMCs, taken from a glioma patient whose treatment included an IDH1 peptide vaccine. This chain links TRBV30 with TRBJ1-1, with D perhaps TRBD1 (6 bases). The CDR3 DNA is TGTGCCTGGAGTGTTAGTAGGGACACTGAGGCTTTCTTT. It specifies CAWSVSRDTEAFF.